These T cell receptor beta chains were read from a single sample in a study of blood T cell repertoires in COVID-19. The data were produced by immunoSEQ multiplex PCR, yet TCRdb's version contains in-frame clones alone and is incomplete. The sample carries over 200,000 clones, approximately 88% recorded once. Sequencing was performed on peripheral blood. The receptors originated from a man aged 40-49 years with acute or convalescent COVID-19. CDR3s include the opening cysteine and the closing phenylalanine or tryptophan. The order of the fields is D gene, J gene, V gene, clone size, CDR3 protein, CDR3 DNA. D genes are given only for firm matches. Only part of the rows carry a size: once, few, many, or a class if the clone is expanded.

d_call: -; j_call: TRBJ1-4; v_call: TRBV18; clone_size: -; cdr3_aa: CASSATVDEKLFF; cdr3_nt: TGTGCCAGCTCAGCGACAGTCGATGAAAAACTGTTTTTT
d_call: TRBD2; j_call: TRBJ2-7; v_call: TRBV12-3/TRBV12-4; clone_size: -; cdr3_aa: CASRGLAGEQEYF; cdr3_nt: TGTGCCAGCAGGGGACTAGCGGGAGAACAGGAGTACTTC
d_call: TRBD2; j_call: TRBJ2-1; v_call: TRBV7-9; clone_size: -; cdr3_aa: CASSLVGGTSGVYEQFF; cdr3_nt: TGTGCCAGCAGCTTAGTAGGAGGGACTAGCGGGGTCTATGAGCAGTTCTTC
d_call: -; j_call: TRBJ1-1; v_call: TRBV10-3; clone_size: -; cdr3_aa: CAISEYTALNTEAFF; cdr3_nt: TGTGCCATCAGTGAATATACAGCCCTGAACACTGAAGCTTTCTTT
d_call: -; j_call: TRBJ1-1; v_call: TRBV28; clone_size: -; cdr3_aa: CASSSPPGGGMNTEAFF; cdr3_nt: TGTGCCAGCAGTTCCCCCCCCGGGGGAGGAATGAACACTGAAGCTTTCTTT
d_call: -; j_call: TRBJ1-4; v_call: TRBV7-9; clone_size: -; cdr3_aa: CASSIYQGYTNEKLFF; cdr3_nt: TGTGCCAGCAGCATTTACCAGGGGTACACTAATGAAAAACTGTTTTTT
d_call: -; j_call: TRBJ1-3; v_call: TRBV7-2; clone_size: -; cdr3_aa: CASSLGVDSSGNTIYF; cdr3_nt: TGTGCCAGCAGCTTAGGGGTCGACAGCTCTGGAAACACCATATATTTT
d_call: -; j_call: TRBJ1-1; v_call: TRBV9; clone_size: -; cdr3_aa: CASSVRQNTEAFF; cdr3_nt: TGTGCCAGCAGCGTCCGACAGAACACTGAAGCTTTCTTT
d_call: -; j_call: TRBJ2-5; v_call: TRBV5-4; clone_size: -; cdr3_aa: CASSPVVGGETQYF; cdr3_nt: TGTGCCAGCAGCCCCGTTGTGGGGGGAGAGACCCAGTACTTC
d_call: TRBD2; j_call: TRBJ2-5; v_call: TRBV10-1; clone_size: few; cdr3_aa: CASTPGGDTETQYF; cdr3_nt: TGCGCCAGCACACCGGGGGGAGACACGGAGACCCAGTACTTC
d_call: TRBD1; j_call: TRBJ2-3; v_call: TRBV24-1; clone_size: -; cdr3_aa: CATSDLGAGTGEGGGTDTQYF; cdr3_nt: TGTGCCACCAGTGATTTGGGGGCCGGGACAGGGGAAGGAGGTGGCACAGATACGCAGTATTTT
d_call: -; j_call: TRBJ2-3; v_call: TRBV2; clone_size: -; cdr3_aa: CASSVVTDTQYF; cdr3_nt: TGTGCCAGCAGTGTCGTCACAGATACGCAGTATTTT
d_call: -; j_call: TRBJ2-5; v_call: TRBV6-1; clone_size: once; cdr3_aa: CASSEDRAETQYF; cdr3_nt: TGTGCCAGCAGTGAAGACAGGGCAGAGACCCAGTACTTC
d_call: TRBD2; j_call: TRBJ2-4; v_call: TRBV10-1; clone_size: -; cdr3_aa: CASVGGCYIQYF; cdr3_nt: TGCGCCAGCGTCGGGGGGTGTTACATTCAGTACTTC
d_call: TRBD1; j_call: TRBJ1-2; v_call: TRBV5-1; clone_size: -; cdr3_aa: CASSLDGDRGGGYGYTF; cdr3_nt: TGCGCCAGCAGCTTGGATGGGGACAGGGGAGGAGGCTATGGCTACACCTTC
d_call: -; j_call: TRBJ1-1; v_call: TRBV15; clone_size: -; cdr3_aa: CATSRDPTHRARSHEAFF; cdr3_nt: TGTGCCACCAGCAGAGATCCGACTCACAGGGCGCGCAGCCATGAAGCTTTCTTT
d_call: TRBD1; j_call: TRBJ1-1; v_call: TRBV27; clone_size: -; cdr3_aa: CASSPDRGFWPEAFF; cdr3_nt: TGTGCCAGCAGTCCTGACAGGGGATTTTGGCCTGAAGCTTTCTTT
d_call: -; j_call: TRBJ1-1; v_call: TRBV5-1; clone_size: -; cdr3_aa: CASSPGGNPEKMNTEAFF; cdr3_nt: TGCGCCAGCAGCCCGGGGGGGAACCCGGAAAAGATGAACACTGAAGCTTTCTTT
d_call: -; j_call: TRBJ2-7; v_call: TRBV25-1; clone_size: -; cdr3_aa: CAPVEKRFYEQYF; cdr3_nt: TGTGCCCCGGTGGAGAAGCGTTTCTACGAGCAGTACTTC
d_call: TRBD2; j_call: TRBJ2-1; v_call: TRBV6-5; clone_size: -; cdr3_aa: CASRRLAGNYNEQFF; cdr3_nt: TGTGCCAGCCGCAGACTAGCGGGGAATTACAATGAGCAGTTCTTC
d_call: TRBD1; j_call: TRBJ1-2; v_call: TRBV29-1; clone_size: -; cdr3_aa: CSVEGQTRTYGYTF; cdr3_nt: TGCAGCGTTGAGGGACAGACCAGAACCTATGGCTACACCTTC
d_call: -; j_call: TRBJ1-2; v_call: TRBV30; clone_size: few; cdr3_aa: CAWSSWSNYGYTF; cdr3_nt: TGTGCCTGGAGTTCTTGGAGTAACTATGGCTACACCTTC
d_call: TRBD2; j_call: TRBJ2-3; v_call: TRBV5-5; clone_size: -; cdr3_aa: CASSLRGANADTQYF; cdr3_nt: TGTGCCAGCAGCCTGCGGGGGGCTAACGCCGATACGCAGTATTTT
d_call: TRBD1; j_call: TRBJ2-6; v_call: TRBV27; clone_size: -; cdr3_aa: CASSPQGAGGANVLTF; cdr3_nt: TGTGCCAGCAGCCCACAGGGGGCTGGGGGGGCCAACGTCCTGACTTTC
d_call: -; j_call: TRBJ2-2; v_call: TRBV6-1; clone_size: once; cdr3_aa: CASSEVWQGRSSTGELFF; cdr3_nt: TGTGCCAGCAGTGAAGTTTGGCAGGGCCGCTCGAGCACCGGGGAGCTGTTTTTT
d_call: -; j_call: TRBJ1-4; v_call: TRBV4-1; clone_size: -; cdr3_aa: CASSLPGATNEKLFF; cdr3_nt: TGCGCCAGCAGTCTTCCAGGGGCAACTAATGAAAAACTGTTTTTT
d_call: TRBD2; j_call: TRBJ2-7; v_call: TRBV30; clone_size: -; cdr3_aa: CAWTSGFPYEQYF; cdr3_nt: TGTGCCTGGACTAGCGGGTTCCCCTACGAGCAGTACTTC
d_call: -; j_call: TRBJ2-1; v_call: TRBV12-3/TRBV12-4; clone_size: -; cdr3_aa: CASSPHIGTEQFF; cdr3_nt: TGTGCCAGCAGTCCCCACATCGGGACAGAGCAGTTCTTC
d_call: -; j_call: TRBJ1-1; v_call: TRBV11-2; clone_size: -; cdr3_aa: CASSLWAGTRQAFF; cdr3_nt: TGTGCCAGCAGCTTATGGGCGGGCACGCGACAAGCTTTCTTT
d_call: TRBD2; j_call: TRBJ2-1; v_call: TRBV5-1; clone_size: few; cdr3_aa: CASSPSSGWENEQFF; cdr3_nt: TGCGCCAGCAGCCCCTCTAGCGGGTGGGAAAATGAGCAGTTCTTC
d_call: -; j_call: TRBJ1-2; v_call: TRBV12-1; clone_size: -; cdr3_aa: CASTTLGAGRAYGYTF; cdr3_nt: TGTGCCAGCACCACTTTGGGGGCCGGCAGGGCATATGGCTACACCTTC
d_call: TRBD1; j_call: TRBJ1-2; v_call: TRBV5-1; clone_size: -; cdr3_aa: CASSTRQGALYGYTF; cdr3_nt: TGCGCCAGCAGCACCAGACAGGGGGCCCTCTATGGCTACACCTTC
d_call: -; j_call: TRBJ2-7; v_call: TRBV7-9; clone_size: -; cdr3_aa: CASSVVGVFEQYF; cdr3_nt: TGTGCCAGCAGCGTCGTTGGAGTCTTCGAGCAGTACTTC
d_call: TRBD1; j_call: TRBJ1-6; v_call: TRBV4-1; clone_size: -; cdr3_aa: CASSPTKGQGAFYNSPLHF; cdr3_nt: TGCGCCAGCAGCCCTACTAAGGGACAGGGGGCTTTCTATAATTCACCCCTCCACTTT
d_call: TRBD2; j_call: TRBJ2-1; v_call: TRBV27; clone_size: -; cdr3_aa: CASFTQVTRGLAGNNEQFF; cdr3_nt: TGTGCCAGCTTCACCCAGGTAACTCGGGGACTAGCGGGAAACAATGAGCAGTTCTTC
d_call: TRBD2; j_call: TRBJ2-7; v_call: TRBV4-2; clone_size: -; cdr3_aa: CASSQGASGVGDEQYF; cdr3_nt: TGTGCCAGCAGCCAAGGGGCTAGCGGGGTTGGTGACGAGCAGTACTTC
d_call: -; j_call: TRBJ2-7; v_call: TRBV5-4; clone_size: -; cdr3_aa: CASSLLSYEQYF; cdr3_nt: TGTGCCAGCAGCCTACTCTCCTACGAGCAGTACTTC
d_call: -; j_call: TRBJ1-1; v_call: TRBV5-4; clone_size: few; cdr3_aa: CASSSQGGTEAFF; cdr3_nt: TGTGCCAGCAGCTCCCAGGGAGGCACTGAAGCTTTCTTT
d_call: -; j_call: TRBJ1-6; v_call: TRBV9; clone_size: once; cdr3_aa: CASRRDINNSPLHF; cdr3_nt: TGTGCCAGCAGACGGGACATTAATAATTCACCCCTCCACTTT
d_call: TRBD2; j_call: TRBJ2-1; v_call: TRBV24-1; clone_size: -; cdr3_aa: CATSDVGGGYNEQFF; cdr3_nt: TGTGCCACCAGTGATGTTGGGGGGGGATACAATGAGCAGTTCTTC
d_call: -; j_call: TRBJ2-1; v_call: TRBV7-2; clone_size: -; cdr3_aa: CASSLVGQFLDEQFF; cdr3_nt: TGTGCCAGCAGCTTAGTCGGACAGTTTCTCGATGAGCAGTTCTTC
d_call: TRBD2; j_call: TRBJ2-7; v_call: TRBV18; clone_size: -; cdr3_aa: CASSPRRTSGNQNEQYF; cdr3_nt: TGTGCCAGCTCACCACGCAGGACTAGCGGGAACCAGAACGAGCAGTACTTC
d_call: -; j_call: TRBJ2-1; v_call: TRBV19; clone_size: -; cdr3_aa: CASTPEGATYNEQFF; cdr3_nt: TGTGCCAGTACCCCAGAGGGAGCCACCTACAATGAGCAGTTCTTC